This T cell receptor (beta chain) was profiled in a study of cytomegalovirus exposure and HLA in healthy donors. General observations from the study: A prior analysis recorded that most TCR beta V segments were productive about 87% or about 30% of the time. Certain sequence variants were highly shared and formed a cluster, and this cluster was likely a sequencing artifact. Later analysis placed DRB1 highest and HLA-C lowest in TCR association rates, which differed by HLA locus.

In regard to this clone: Its antigen remains unidentified.

Researchers ran the PCR with 60 Vbeta and 13 Jbeta primers. Clones were read by immunoSEQ multiplex PCR, and TCRdb kept only the in-frame ones, dropping some. The sample has approximately 95,000 clones, around 80% seen once. CDR3 size: 12 residues. Germline loops: CDR1 SQVTM, CDR2 ANQGSEA. V trimming: 4 bases; J trimming: 7 bases; junction bases outside the gene matches: 3. These donors, healthy bone marrow donors, were studied. The chain recombines TRBV29-1 with TRBJ2-7; 11 bases line up with TRBD1. Sample: PBMCs. This sequence originates from a man between 18 and 35 years old in good health and CMV-seropositive. The CDR3 reads CSVVDRGREQYF. DNA for the CDR3: TGCAGCGTTGTGGACAGGGGGCGTGAGCAGTACTTC.